This record concerns one T cell receptor beta chain sequence. Its antigen is unknown. The CDR3 has 18 amino acids. V was pared by 5 bases and J by 3 bases, with 20 bases between. Germline V gene lookup returns CDR1 SEHNR and CDR2 FQNEAQ (reference sequence). This entry is derived from a study of OX40 agonist ivuxolimab in advanced cancers. Study overall: Patients with prior anti-PD-1, anti-PD-L1 or anti-CTLA-4 therapy were eligible; approximately 40% had some. Study-wide results and limits: Expanded clones were, on average, more numerous among CD8+ T cells than CD4+.

The method was immunoSEQ multiplex PCR; TCRdb's version includes in-frame clones alone and lacks a portion of them. Among around 60,000 clones listed, 80% to 95% were seen once. The receptor's source is an adult with an advanced solid tumor such as melanoma, head and neck, liver or kidney cancer. The sample was CD4+ or CD8+ T cells sorted from blood, taken in a trial of the OX40 agonist ivuxolimab. V and J are TRBV7-9 and TRBJ2-6; tentative D call: TRBD2 (7 bases). CDR3 region: CASSRGGGASGGANVLTF. In nucleotides, the CDR3 is TGTGCCAGCAGCCGCGGCGGGGGCGCTTCGGGTGGGGCCAACGTCCTGACTTTC. Looking up the rest from reference TRBV7-9 and TRBJ2-6 gives the full variable domain: DTGVSQNPRHKITKRGQNVTFRCDPISEHNRLYWYRQTLGQGPEFLTYFQNEAQLEKSRLLSDRFSAERPKGSFSTLEIQRTEQGDSAMYLCASSRGGGASGGANVLTFGAGSRLTVL.